This T cell receptor beta chain stems from a study of a mutant IDH1 vaccine in newly diagnosed glioma. Time point defined: baseline, week 1 (first vaccination visit). Treatment indicated: pre-vaccination baseline after standard-of-care therapy. Data came from immunoSEQ multiplex PCR; TCRdb stores just in-frame clones and leaves some out. The data show approximately 25,000 clones, 93% seen once. Unmatched junction bases numbered 4, after V lost 1 base and J lost 2 bases. CDR1 is SGDLS and CDR2 is YYNGEE in the germline V gene. CDR3 length equals 15 residues. The input for sequencing was PBMCs, taken from a glioma patient treated with radiotherapy, temozolomide or both. The chain combines TRBV9 with TRBJ2-7, with TRBD1 matching 9 bases. The sequence was collected from a man between 35 and 55 years old with glioma. The DNA for the CDR3 is TGTGCCAGCAGCGTAACAGGGGGCGGAACCTACGAGCAGTACTTC. It codes for CASSVTGGGTYEQYF.